The T cell receptor (beta chain) described here comes from a study of cytotoxic CD8 clonotypes in ibrutinib-treated CLL. Study overall: A median around 12 months of treatment, range 6 to 36, preceded the collection of response samples.

CDR3 length: 15 amino acids. CDR1 and CDR2 from the germline V gene are SGHVS and FNYEAQ. Trimming took off 1 base at V and 3 bases at J, with 9 bases between the two ends. Points from the study as a whole: Pretreatment clonality was elevated relative to age-matched healthy donors and paralleled circulating CD8+ T-cell counts. Public clonotypes occurred uncommonly; on treatment, they contracted or remained stable. An increase in clonality occurred at ibrutinib response, followed by a return toward baseline at progression.

Method: immunoSEQ multiplex PCR; TCRdb's copy keeps in-frame clones and lacks some. Of around 310,000 clones listed, around four fifths are singletons. Worth noting for this clone: Antigen: not known.

The TCR was taken from a human donor with chronic lymphocytic leukemia. The chain couples TRBV7-6 to TRBJ2-2; the D gene is possibly TRBD1 (5 bases). Sequenced material: PBMCs, taken before ibrutinib treatment. CDR3 residues: CASSLGGGDTGELFF. The CDR3 bases are TGTGCCAGCAGCTTAGGGGGCGGCGACACCGGGGAGCTGTTTTTT.